The clone carrying this T cell receptor (beta chain) was counted only a few times. This entry is derived from a study of CD8+ T cells in alopecia areata. This sample's treatment: oral pan-JAK inhibitor, 5-10 mg twice daily. The germline CDR1 and CDR2 sequences are LGHNA and YSLEER. The CDR3 runs to 15 residues. The germline V and J ends were trimmed by 1 base and 2 bases, with 9 bases remaining between them. Sequencing templates came from extracted RNA that was reverse transcribed into cDNA. Some clones are missing from TCRdb's copy, which holds only in-frame ones; the method was immunoSEQ multiplex PCR. The top ten clones hold more than 15% of a sample with over 80,000 clones, 44% of them seen once.

The TCR originated in a human donor with alopecia areata. The sample in question was CD8+ T cells sorted from blood, obtained at week 24, from a patient treated with tofacitinib. This sequence joins TRBV4-3 and TRBJ1-5, with D tentatively TRBD1 (5 bases). The CDR3 nucleotides are TGCGCCAGCAGCCAAGTAATAGGGGGCAATCAGCCCCAGCATTTT. Translated, it gives CASSQVIGGNQPQHF.